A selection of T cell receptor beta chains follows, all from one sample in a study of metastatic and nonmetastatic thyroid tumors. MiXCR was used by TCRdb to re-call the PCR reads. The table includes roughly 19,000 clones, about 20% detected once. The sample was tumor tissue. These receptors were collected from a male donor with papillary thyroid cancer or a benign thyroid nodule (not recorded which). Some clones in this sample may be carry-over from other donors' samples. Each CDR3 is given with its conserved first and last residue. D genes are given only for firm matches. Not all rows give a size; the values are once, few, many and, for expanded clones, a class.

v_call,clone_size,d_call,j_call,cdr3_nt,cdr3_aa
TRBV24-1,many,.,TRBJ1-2,TGTGCCACCAGTGGGACAGTTGCTAACTATGGCTACACCTTC,CATSGTVANYGYTF
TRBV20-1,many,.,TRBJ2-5,TGCAGTGCTATCGGGTACGAGACCCAGTACTTC,CSAIGYETQYF
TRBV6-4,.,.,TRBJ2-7,TGTGCCAGCAGTATTACCGACAGATCCTACGAGCAGTACTTC,CASSITDRSYEQYF
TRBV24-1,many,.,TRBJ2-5,TGTGCCACCAGTGGGGTCCAAGGGACCCAGTACTTC,CATSGVQGTQYF
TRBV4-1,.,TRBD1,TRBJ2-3,TGCGCCAGCAGCCAAGAGCCTGCAGGGGGCCATAGCACAGATACGCAGTATTTT,CASSQEPAGGHSTDTQYF
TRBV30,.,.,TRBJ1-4,TGTGCCTGGGGGCGTAATGAAAAACTGTTTTTT,CAWGRNEKLFF
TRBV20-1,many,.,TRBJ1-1,TGCAGTGCTAGACAGCTTGAAGCTTTCTTT,CSARQLEAFF
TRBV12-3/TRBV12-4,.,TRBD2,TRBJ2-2,TGTGCCATCAGTTTTCTGCTCCTAGCGGGATCTCCCCGGGAGCTGTTTTTT,CAISFLLLAGSPRELFF
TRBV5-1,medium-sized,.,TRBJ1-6,TGCGCCAGCAGCTCCACAGGCCATAATTCACCCCTCCACTTT,CASSSTGHNSPLHF
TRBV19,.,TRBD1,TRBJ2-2,TGTGCCAGTAGTATGACAGGGGCCGGGGAGCTGTTTTTT,CASSMTGAGELFF
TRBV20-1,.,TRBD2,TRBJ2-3,TGCAGTGGCCTGGGCGGGAGGGCCTTATATACGCAGTATTTT,CSGLGGRALYTQYF
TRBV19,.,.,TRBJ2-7,TGTGCCAGTAGTAAGGGGCCAACCGTGACAGTGAACGAGCAGTACTTC,CASSKGPTVTVNEQYF